A selection of T cell receptor beta chains follows, all from one sample in a study of cytomegalovirus exposure and HLA in healthy donors. Data came from immunoSEQ multiplex PCR; TCRdb stores just in-frame clones and leaves some out. Of some 140,000 clones listed, 70% to 80% are singletons. Sequenced material: PBMCs. The origin of the receptors is a man aged 30 to 45 in good health and CMV-seropositive. Both conserved end residues are part of each CDR3. Fields, in order: clone size, J gene, CDR3 length, V gene, D gene, CDR3 protein, CDR3 DNA. A D gene is named only where the DNA matches it firmly. Expanded clones get a size class; other rows say once, few or many, or leave the size out.

clone size: NA
J gene: TRBJ1-1
CDR3 length: 12
V gene: TRBV30
D gene: NA
CDR3 protein: CAWSSWNTEAFF
CDR3 DNA: TGTGCCTGGAGTTCCTGGAACACTGAAGCTTTCTTT

clone size: NA
J gene: TRBJ2-1
CDR3 length: 17
V gene: TRBV5-6
D gene: TRBD2
CDR3 protein: CASSLAGGLRTYNEQFF
CDR3 DNA: TGTGCCAGCAGCTTAGCGGGAGGGCTACGTACCTACAATGAGCAGTTCTTC

clone size: NA
J gene: TRBJ2-7
CDR3 length: 15
V gene: TRBV18
D gene: NA
CDR3 protein: CASSPRAAGQGEQYF
CDR3 DNA: TGTGCCAGCTCACCACGGGCAGCGGGACAAGGCGAGCAGTACTTC

clone size: NA
J gene: TRBJ2-7
CDR3 length: 15
V gene: TRBV6-6
D gene: TRBD1
CDR3 protein: CASSYNSGQADEQYF
CDR3 DNA: TGTGCCAGCAGTTACAATTCCGGACAGGCGGACGAGCAGTACTTC

clone size: NA
J gene: TRBJ2-2
CDR3 length: 16
V gene: TRBV19
D gene: NA
CDR3 protein: CASRLGEASSTGELFF
CDR3 DNA: TGTGCCAGTAGGCTTGGCGAGGCTAGCAGCACCGGGGAGCTGTTTTTT

clone size: few
J gene: TRBJ1-2
CDR3 length: 14
V gene: TRBV2
D gene: NA
CDR3 protein: CASSEQTVNYGYTF
CDR3 DNA: TGTGCCAGCAGTGAGCAGACAGTAAACTATGGCTACACCTTC

clone size: NA
J gene: TRBJ2-7
CDR3 length: 18
V gene: TRBV7-2
D gene: TRBD2
CDR3 protein: CASSLGTSGREYFYEQYF
CDR3 DNA: TGTGCCAGCAGCTTAGGTACTAGCGGGAGGGAGTACTTTTACGAGCAGTACTTC

clone size: NA
J gene: TRBJ2-7
CDR3 length: 19
V gene: TRBV10-1
D gene: TRBD2
CDR3 protein: CASSELTVIGAGGKGEQYF
CDR3 DNA: TGCGCCAGCAGTGAGTTAACGGTTATCGGAGCGGGAGGGAAGGGGGAGCAGTACTTC

clone size: few
J gene: TRBJ2-7
CDR3 length: 15
V gene: TRBV7-2
D gene: TRBD2
CDR3 protein: CASSLESSGRYEQYF
CDR3 DNA: TGTGCCAGCAGCTTAGAGTCTAGCGGGAGATACGAGCAGTACTTC

clone size: NA
J gene: TRBJ2-1
CDR3 length: 14
V gene: TRBV19
D gene: TRBD1
CDR3 protein: CASKRTGGQNEQFF
CDR3 DNA: TGTGCCAGTAAGCGGACAGGGGGCCAGAATGAGCAGTTCTTC

clone size: once
J gene: TRBJ2-7
CDR3 length: 15
V gene: TRBV28
D gene: TRBD1
CDR3 protein: CASSSGPGGKNEQYF
CDR3 DNA: TGTGCCAGCAGTTCTGGTCCAGGGGGAAAAAACGAGCAGTACTTC

clone size: NA
J gene: TRBJ1-4
CDR3 length: 13
V gene: TRBV5-1
D gene: TRBD1
CDR3 protein: CASSPGTGGKLFF
CDR3 DNA: TGCGCCAGCAGCCCGGGGACAGGGGGAAAACTGTTTTTT

clone size: NA
J gene: TRBJ2-5
CDR3 length: 14
V gene: TRBV28
D gene: NA
CDR3 protein: CASSRVVRGETQYF
CDR3 DNA: TGTGCCAGCAGCCGAGTGGTGCGAGGGGAGACCCAGTACTTC

clone size: NA
J gene: TRBJ1-2
CDR3 length: 12
V gene: TRBV29-1
D gene: NA
CDR3 protein: CSVERTAYGYTF
CDR3 DNA: TGCAGCGTTGAACGCACAGCTTATGGCTACACCTTC

clone size: NA
J gene: TRBJ2-3
CDR3 length: 15
V gene: TRBV7-9
D gene: NA
CDR3 protein: CASSLGASRTDTQYF
CDR3 DNA: TGTGCCAGCAGCTTAGGGGCCAGCCGCACAGATACGCAGTATTTT

clone size: NA
J gene: TRBJ2-7
CDR3 length: 16
V gene: TRBV5-1
D gene: TRBD1
CDR3 protein: CASSLLTGTGSYEQYF
CDR3 DNA: TGCGCCAGCAGCTTGTTAACCGGGACAGGGTCCTACGAGCAGTACTTC

clone size: NA
J gene: TRBJ1-2
CDR3 length: 13
V gene: TRBV27
D gene: TRBD1
CDR3 protein: CASRDRAPWGYTF
CDR3 DNA: TGTGCCAGCAGGGACAGGGCCCCTTGGGGCTACACCTTC

clone size: NA
J gene: TRBJ2-5
CDR3 length: 15
V gene: TRBV7-2
D gene: TRBD2
CDR3 protein: CASSLLTSGQETQYF
CDR3 DNA: TGTGCCAGCAGCTTATTAACTAGCGGCCAAGAGACCCAGTACTTC

clone size: NA
J gene: TRBJ2-7
CDR3 length: 14
V gene: TRBV5-1
D gene: TRBD2
CDR3 protein: CASSSGLAVYEQYF
CDR3 DNA: TGCGCCAGCAGCTCGGGACTAGCGGTGTACGAGCAGTACTTC

clone size: NA
J gene: TRBJ1-2
CDR3 length: 13
V gene: TRBV13
D gene: NA
CDR3 protein: CASSLKLTGGYTF
CDR3 DNA: TGTGCCAGCAGCCTAAAGCTTACAGGGGGCTACACCTTC

clone size: NA
J gene: TRBJ2-5
CDR3 length: 13
V gene: TRBV5-8
D gene: NA
CDR3 protein: CASITQGQETQYF
CDR3 DNA: TGTGCCAGCATTACGCAGGGCCAAGAGACCCAGTACTTC

clone size: NA
J gene: TRBJ2-5
CDR3 length: 15
V gene: TRBV7-8
D gene: NA
CDR3 protein: CASSLTAANQETQYF
CDR3 DNA: TGTGCCAGCAGCTTAACAGCGGCTAACCAAGAGACCCAGTACTTC

clone size: NA
J gene: TRBJ2-3
CDR3 length: 15
V gene: TRBV19
D gene: TRBD1
CDR3 protein: CASSLTGGGTDTQYF
CDR3 DNA: TGTGCCAGTAGTCTAACAGGGGGCGGCACAGATACGCAGTATTTT

clone size: NA
J gene: TRBJ1-5
CDR3 length: 14
V gene: TRBV6-6
D gene: NA
CDR3 protein: CASSYSPGNQPQHF
CDR3 DNA: TGTGCCAGCAGTTACTCTCCAGGGAATCAGCCCCAGCATTTT

clone size: many
J gene: TRBJ1-2
CDR3 length: 12
V gene: TRBV7-2
D gene: TRBD1
CDR3 protein: CASSSGQDGYTF
CDR3 DNA: TGTGCCAGCAGCTCGGGACAGGATGGCTACACCTTC

clone size: NA
J gene: TRBJ2-2
CDR3 length: 18
V gene: TRBV18
D gene: NA
CDR3 protein: CASSPRPSGLTNTGELFF
CDR3 DNA: TGTGCCAGCTCACCACGGCCCAGCGGGCTAACGAACACCGGGGAGCTGTTTTTT

clone size: NA
J gene: TRBJ2-3
CDR3 length: 15
V gene: TRBV7-9
D gene: NA
CDR3 protein: CASSLARTGTDTQYF
CDR3 DNA: TGTGCCAGCAGCTTAGCACGGACAGGCACAGATACGCAGTATTTT

clone size: NA
J gene: TRBJ1-4
CDR3 length: 14
V gene: TRBV10-3
D gene: NA
CDR3 protein: CAISESAGDEKLFF
CDR3 DNA: TGTGCCATCAGTGAGTCAGCCGGAGATGAAAAACTGTTTTTT

clone size: NA
J gene: TRBJ2-7
CDR3 length: 15
V gene: TRBV9
D gene: NA
CDR3 protein: CASSEGGTAIYEQYF
CDR3 DNA: TGTGCCAGCAGCGAGGGGGGGACGGCAATCTACGAGCAGTACTTC

clone size: NA
J gene: TRBJ2-7
CDR3 length: 12
V gene: TRBV30
D gene: NA
CDR3 protein: CAWSLPEREQYF
CDR3 DNA: TGTGCCTGGAGTCTTCCCGAGCGCGAGCAGTACTTC

clone size: NA
J gene: TRBJ2-3
CDR3 length: 14
V gene: TRBV7-2
D gene: TRBD1
CDR3 protein: CASTRDSSTDTQYF
CDR3 DNA: TGTGCCAGCACCCGGGACAGTAGCACAGATACGCAGTATTTT

clone size: NA
J gene: TRBJ1-4
CDR3 length: 16
V gene: TRBV28
D gene: TRBD1
CDR3 protein: CASSPQTGAVGEKLFF
CDR3 DNA: TGTGCCAGCAGTCCACAGACAGGGGCCGTAGGGGAAAAACTGTTTTTT

clone size: NA
J gene: TRBJ2-3
CDR3 length: 14
V gene: TRBV28
D gene: NA
CDR3 protein: CASSLAVETDTQYF
CDR3 DNA: TGTGCCAGCAGTTTAGCGGTGGAAACGGATACGCAGTATTTT

clone size: NA
J gene: TRBJ2-1
CDR3 length: 14
V gene: TRBV28
D gene: TRBD2
CDR3 protein: CASSSPSGSNEQFF
CDR3 DNA: TGTGCCAGCAGTTCGCCTAGCGGGAGCAATGAGCAGTTCTTC

clone size: NA
J gene: TRBJ2-7
CDR3 length: 15
V gene: TRBV7-8
D gene: NA
CDR3 protein: CASSPRGGTPSEQYF
CDR3 DNA: TGTGCCAGCAGCCCCAGAGGCGGGACCCCGTCCGAGCAGTACTTC

clone size: NA
J gene: TRBJ2-4
CDR3 length: 17
V gene: TRBV7-9
D gene: TRBD1
CDR3 protein: CASSGDRGQGAGNIQYF
CDR3 DNA: TGTGCCAGCAGCGGGGACCGTGGACAGGGGGCTGGAAACATTCAGTACTTC

clone size: NA
J gene: TRBJ1-2
CDR3 length: 18
V gene: TRBV7-2
D gene: TRBD1
CDR3 protein: CASSLGGRQGARSYGYTF
CDR3 DNA: TGTGCCAGCAGCCTAGGGGGGAGACAGGGGGCGAGGTCTTATGGCTACACCTTC